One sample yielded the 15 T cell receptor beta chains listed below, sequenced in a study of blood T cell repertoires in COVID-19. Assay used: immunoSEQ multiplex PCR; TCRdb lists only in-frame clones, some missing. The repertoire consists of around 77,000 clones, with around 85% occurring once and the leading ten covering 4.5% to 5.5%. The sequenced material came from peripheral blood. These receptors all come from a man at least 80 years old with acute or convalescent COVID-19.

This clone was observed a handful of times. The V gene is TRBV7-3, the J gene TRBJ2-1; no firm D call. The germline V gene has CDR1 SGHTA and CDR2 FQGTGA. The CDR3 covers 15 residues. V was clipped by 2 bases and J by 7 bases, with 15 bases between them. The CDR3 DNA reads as TGTGCCAGCAGCTTAGGAGTCGGTGAAATTAATGAGCAGTTCTTC. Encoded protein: CASSLGVGEINEQFF.

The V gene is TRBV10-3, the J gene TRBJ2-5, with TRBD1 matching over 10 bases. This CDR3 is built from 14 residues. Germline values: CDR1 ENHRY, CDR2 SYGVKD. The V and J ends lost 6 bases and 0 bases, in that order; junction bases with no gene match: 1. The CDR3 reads CAIRGTGDQETQYF. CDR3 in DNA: TGTGCCATCAGGGGGACAGGGGACCAAGAGACCCAGTACTTC.

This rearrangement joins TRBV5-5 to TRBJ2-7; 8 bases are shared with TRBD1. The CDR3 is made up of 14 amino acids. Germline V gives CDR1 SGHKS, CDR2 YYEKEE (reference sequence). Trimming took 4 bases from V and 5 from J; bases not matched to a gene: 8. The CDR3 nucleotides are TGTGCCAGCAGCGTGACAGGGGCCCGGAACGAGCAGTACTTC. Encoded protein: CASSVTGARNEQYF.

CDR3 sequence: CASSGQGAAGETQYF. The CDR3 DNA follows: TGCGCCAGCAGTGGACAGGGGGCAGCAGGAGAGACCCAGTACTTC. This sequence joins TRBV10-1 and TRBJ2-5; TRBD1 aligns across 10 bases. Per germline, CDR1 WNHNN and CDR2 SYGVQD (reference sequence). This CDR3 comprises 15 residues. The V gene end was trimmed by 4 bases and the J gene end by 4 bases; junction bases not matched to a gene: 6.

CDR3 sequence reads: CASSSSGSFSRGENQPQHF. Written as DNA, the CDR3 is TGTGCCAGTAGTTCCAGCGGCAGCTTTTCCAGGGGGGAGAATCAGCCCCAGCATTTT. The rearrangement links TRBV19 to TRBJ1-5; 7 bases line up with TRBD1. The J segment lost 4 bases and the V segment lost 5 bases, leaving 20 bases of the junction unmatched. The germline gives CDR1 LNHDA, CDR2 SQIVND (reference sequence). The CDR3 length is 19 residues. Full variable domain (outside the CDR3, taken from reference TRBV19 and TRBJ1-5): DGGITQSPKYLFRKEGQNVTLSCEQNLNHDAMYWYRQDPGQGLRLIYYSQIVNDFQKGDIAEGYSVSREKKESFPLTVTSAQKNPTAFYLCASSSSGSFSRGENQPQHFGDGTRLSIL.

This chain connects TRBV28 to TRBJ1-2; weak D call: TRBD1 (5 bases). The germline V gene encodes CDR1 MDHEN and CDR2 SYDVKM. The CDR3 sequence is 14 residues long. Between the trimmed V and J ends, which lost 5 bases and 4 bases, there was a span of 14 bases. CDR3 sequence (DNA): TGTGCCAGCAGTACACACAGGTCCTCCTATGGCTACACCTTC. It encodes CASSTHRSSYGYTF.

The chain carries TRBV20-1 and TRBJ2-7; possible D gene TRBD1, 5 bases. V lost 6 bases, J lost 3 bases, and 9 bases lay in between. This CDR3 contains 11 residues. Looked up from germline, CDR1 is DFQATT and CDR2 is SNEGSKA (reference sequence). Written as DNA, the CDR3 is TGCAGTGCCACGGACAACTACGAGCAGTACTTC. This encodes CSATDNYEQYF.

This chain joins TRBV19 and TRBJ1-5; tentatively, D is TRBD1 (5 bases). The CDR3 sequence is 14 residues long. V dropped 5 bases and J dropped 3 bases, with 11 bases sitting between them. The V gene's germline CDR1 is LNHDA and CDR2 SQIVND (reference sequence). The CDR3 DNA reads TGTGCCAGTAGTGTACAGGTTTACAATCAGCCCCAGCATTTT. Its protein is CASSVQVYNQPQHF.

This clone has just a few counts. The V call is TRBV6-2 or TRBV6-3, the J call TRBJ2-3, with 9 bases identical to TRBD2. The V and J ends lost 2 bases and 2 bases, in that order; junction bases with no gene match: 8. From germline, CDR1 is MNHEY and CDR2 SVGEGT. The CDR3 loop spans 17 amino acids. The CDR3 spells CASSYRLAAPSTDTQYF. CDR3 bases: TGTGCCAGCAGTTACCGACTAGCGGCGCCTTCCACAGATACGCAGTATTTT.

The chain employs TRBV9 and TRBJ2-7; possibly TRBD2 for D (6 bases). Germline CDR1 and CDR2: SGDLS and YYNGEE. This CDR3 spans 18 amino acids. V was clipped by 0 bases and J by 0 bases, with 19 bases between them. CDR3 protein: CASSVASSGLLSSYEQYF. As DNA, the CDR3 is TGTGCCAGCAGCGTAGCTTCCTCGGGACTCCTGAGCTCCTACGAGCAGTACTTC.

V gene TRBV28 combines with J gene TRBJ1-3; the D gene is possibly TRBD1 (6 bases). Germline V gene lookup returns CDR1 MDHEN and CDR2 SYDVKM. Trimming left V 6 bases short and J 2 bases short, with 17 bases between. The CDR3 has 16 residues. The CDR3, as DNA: TGTGCCAGCAGACCAAATTCAGGGGCAGCTGGAAACACCATATATTTT. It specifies CASRPNSGAAGNTIYF.

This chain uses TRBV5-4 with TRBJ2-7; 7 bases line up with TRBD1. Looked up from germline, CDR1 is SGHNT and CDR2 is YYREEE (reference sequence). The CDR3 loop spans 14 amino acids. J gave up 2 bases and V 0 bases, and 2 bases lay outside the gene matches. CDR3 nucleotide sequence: TGTGCCAGCAGCTTGGCCGGACAGGCCTACGAGCAGTACTTC. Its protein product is CASSLAGQAYEQYF.

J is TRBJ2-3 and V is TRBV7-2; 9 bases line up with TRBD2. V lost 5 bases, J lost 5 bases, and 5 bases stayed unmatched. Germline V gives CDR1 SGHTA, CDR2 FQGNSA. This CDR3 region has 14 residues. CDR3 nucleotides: TGTGCCAGCAGCCCACTTAGCGGGGGAGATACGCAGTATTTT. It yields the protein CASSPLSGGDTQYF.

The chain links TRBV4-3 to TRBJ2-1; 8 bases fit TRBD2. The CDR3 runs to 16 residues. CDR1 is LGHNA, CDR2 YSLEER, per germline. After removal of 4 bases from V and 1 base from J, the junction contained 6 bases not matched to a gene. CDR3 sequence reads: CASSRPLAGSYNEQFF. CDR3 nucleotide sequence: TGCGCCAGCAGCCGCCCTCTAGCGGGTTCCTACAATGAGCAGTTCTTC.

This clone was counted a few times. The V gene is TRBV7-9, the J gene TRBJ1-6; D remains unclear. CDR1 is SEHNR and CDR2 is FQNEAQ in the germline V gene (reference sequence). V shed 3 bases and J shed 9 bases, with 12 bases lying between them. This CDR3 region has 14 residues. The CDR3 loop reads CASSFSSEGSPLHF. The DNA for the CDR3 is TGTGCCAGCAGCTTTTCATCGGAGGGTTCACCCCTCCACTTT.